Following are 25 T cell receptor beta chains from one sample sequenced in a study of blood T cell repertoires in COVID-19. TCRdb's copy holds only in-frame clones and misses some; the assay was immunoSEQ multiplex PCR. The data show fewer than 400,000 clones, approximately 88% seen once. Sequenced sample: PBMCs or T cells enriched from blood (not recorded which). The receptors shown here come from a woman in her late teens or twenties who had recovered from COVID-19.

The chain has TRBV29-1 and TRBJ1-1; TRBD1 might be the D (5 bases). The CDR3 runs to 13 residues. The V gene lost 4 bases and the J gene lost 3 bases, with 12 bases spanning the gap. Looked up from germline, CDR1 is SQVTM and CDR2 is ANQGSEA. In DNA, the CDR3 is TGCAGCGTTGGTCAGGGTTTCGACACTGAAGCTTTCTTT. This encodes CSVGQGFDTEAFF.

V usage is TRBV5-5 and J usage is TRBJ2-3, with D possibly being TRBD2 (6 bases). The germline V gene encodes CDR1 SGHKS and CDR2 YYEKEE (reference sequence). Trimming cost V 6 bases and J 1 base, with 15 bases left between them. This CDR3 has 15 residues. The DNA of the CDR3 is TGTGCCAGCACCTCGGGGGTTAGTCGCACAGATACGCAGTATTTT. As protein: CASTSGVSRTDTQYF.

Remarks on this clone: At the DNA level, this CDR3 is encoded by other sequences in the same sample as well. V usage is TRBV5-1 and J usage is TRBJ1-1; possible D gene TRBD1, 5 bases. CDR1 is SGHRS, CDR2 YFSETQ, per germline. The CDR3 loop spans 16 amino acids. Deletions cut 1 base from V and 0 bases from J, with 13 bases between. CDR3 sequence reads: CASSLNPQGMNTEAFF. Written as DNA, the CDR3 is TGCGCCAGCAGCTTGAACCCCCAGGGAATGAACACTGAAGCTTTCTTT.

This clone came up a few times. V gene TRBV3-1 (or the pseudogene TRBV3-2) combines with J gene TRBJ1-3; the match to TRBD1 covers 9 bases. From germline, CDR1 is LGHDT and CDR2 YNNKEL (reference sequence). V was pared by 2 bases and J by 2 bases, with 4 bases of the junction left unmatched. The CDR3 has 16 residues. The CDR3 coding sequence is TGTGCCAGCAGCCAAACGACAGGGGGTCCTGGAAACACCATATATTTT. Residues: CASSQTTGGPGNTIYF.

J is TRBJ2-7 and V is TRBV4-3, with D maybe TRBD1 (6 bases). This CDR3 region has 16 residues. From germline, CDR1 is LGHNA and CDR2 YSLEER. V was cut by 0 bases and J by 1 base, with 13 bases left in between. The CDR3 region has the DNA TGCGCCAGCAGCCAAGATACAGGGCCGGATTCCTACGAGCAGTACTTC. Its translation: CASSQDTGPDSYEQYF.

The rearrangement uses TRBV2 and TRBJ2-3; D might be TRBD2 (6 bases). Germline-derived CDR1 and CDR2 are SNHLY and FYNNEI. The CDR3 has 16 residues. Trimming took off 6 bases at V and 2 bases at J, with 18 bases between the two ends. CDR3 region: CASSRWRGRDTDTQYF. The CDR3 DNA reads TGTGCCAGCAGCCGATGGCGGGGCAGGGACACAGATACGCAGTATTTT.

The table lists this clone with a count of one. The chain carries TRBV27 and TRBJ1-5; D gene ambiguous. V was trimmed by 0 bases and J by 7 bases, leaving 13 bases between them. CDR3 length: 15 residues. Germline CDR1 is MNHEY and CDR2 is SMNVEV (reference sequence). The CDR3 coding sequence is TGTGCCAGCAGTTTATCGATCGGGGAGCGGCAGCCCCAGCATTTT. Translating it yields CASSLSIGERQPQHF.

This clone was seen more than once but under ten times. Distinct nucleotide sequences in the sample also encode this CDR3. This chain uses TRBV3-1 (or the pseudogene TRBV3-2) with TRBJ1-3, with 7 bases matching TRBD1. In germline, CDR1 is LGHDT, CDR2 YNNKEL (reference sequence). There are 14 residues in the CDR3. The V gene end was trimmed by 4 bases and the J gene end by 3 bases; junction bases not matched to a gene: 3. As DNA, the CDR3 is TGTGCCAGCAGCCGGACAGGAGATGGAAACACCATATATTTT. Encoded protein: CASSRTGDGNTIYF.

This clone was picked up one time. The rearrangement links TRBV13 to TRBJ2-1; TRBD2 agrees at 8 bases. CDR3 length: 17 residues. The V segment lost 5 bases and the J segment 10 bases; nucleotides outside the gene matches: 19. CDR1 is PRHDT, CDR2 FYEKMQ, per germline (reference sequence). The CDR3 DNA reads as TGTGCCAGCAGCGACCACCAGGCCGGGACTAGGAGAACGGAGCAGTTCTTC. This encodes CASSDHQAGTRRTEQFF. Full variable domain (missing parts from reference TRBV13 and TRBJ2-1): AAGVIQSPRHLIKEKRETATLKCYPIPRHDTVYWYQQGPGQDPQFLISFYEKMQSDKGSIPDRFSAQQFSDYHSELNMSSLELGDSALYFCASSDHQAGTRRTEQFFGPGTRLTVL.

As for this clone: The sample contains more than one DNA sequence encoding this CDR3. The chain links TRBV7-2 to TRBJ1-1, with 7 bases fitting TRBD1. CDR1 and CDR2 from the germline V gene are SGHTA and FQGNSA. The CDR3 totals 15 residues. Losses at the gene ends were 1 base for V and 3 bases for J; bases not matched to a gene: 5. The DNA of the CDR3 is TGTGCCAGCAGCTTAGATGGAACAGGGGACACTGAAGCTTTCTTT. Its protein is CASSLDGTGDTEAFF.

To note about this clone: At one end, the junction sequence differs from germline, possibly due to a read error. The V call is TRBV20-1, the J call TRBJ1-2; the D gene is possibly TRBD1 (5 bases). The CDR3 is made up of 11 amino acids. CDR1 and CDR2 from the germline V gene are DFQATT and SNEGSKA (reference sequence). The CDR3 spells CSAVPLRVSLF. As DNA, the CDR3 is TGCAGTGCTGTCCCACTCAGGGTCTCTCTCTTC.

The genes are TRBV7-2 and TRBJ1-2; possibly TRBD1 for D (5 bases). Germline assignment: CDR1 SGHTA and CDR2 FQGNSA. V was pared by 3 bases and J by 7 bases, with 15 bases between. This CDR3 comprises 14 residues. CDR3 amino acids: CASSFTQGRAGYTF. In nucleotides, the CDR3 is TGTGCCAGCAGCTTCACGCAGGGCAGGGCTGGCTACACCTTC.

CDR3 protein: CASSPLGQLNEKLFF. The CDR3 nucleotides are TGCGCCAGCAGCCCTCTGGGACAGCTAAATGAAAAACTGTTTTTT. The chain links TRBV4-1 to TRBJ1-4; 7 nucleotides agree with TRBD1. In germline, CDR1 is MGHRA, CDR2 YSYEKL. Germline trimming cut 4 bases from V and 5 bases from J; bases unmatched to any gene: 7. The CDR3 spans 15 residues.

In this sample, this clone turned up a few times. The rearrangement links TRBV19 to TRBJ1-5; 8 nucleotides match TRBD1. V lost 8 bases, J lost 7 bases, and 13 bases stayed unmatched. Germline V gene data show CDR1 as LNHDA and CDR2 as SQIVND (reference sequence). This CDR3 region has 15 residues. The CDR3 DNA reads TGTGCCAGTGGAAGGCTCGGACAGGGTGGGCAGCCCCAGCATTTT. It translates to CASGRLGQGGQPQHF.

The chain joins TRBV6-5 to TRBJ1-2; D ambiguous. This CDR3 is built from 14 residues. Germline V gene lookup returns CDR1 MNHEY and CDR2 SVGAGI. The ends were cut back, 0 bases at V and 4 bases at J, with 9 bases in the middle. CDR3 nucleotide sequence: TGTGCCAGCAGTTACTCGACACCGTCCTATGGCTACACCTTC. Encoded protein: CASSYSTPSYGYTF.

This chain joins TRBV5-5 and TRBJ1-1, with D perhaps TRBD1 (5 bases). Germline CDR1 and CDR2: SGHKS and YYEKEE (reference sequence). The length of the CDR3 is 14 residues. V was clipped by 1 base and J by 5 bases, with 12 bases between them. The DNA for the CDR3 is TGTGCCAGCAGCTTGCACGGGGGGAATACTGAAGCTTTCTTT. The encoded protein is CASSLHGGNTEAFF.

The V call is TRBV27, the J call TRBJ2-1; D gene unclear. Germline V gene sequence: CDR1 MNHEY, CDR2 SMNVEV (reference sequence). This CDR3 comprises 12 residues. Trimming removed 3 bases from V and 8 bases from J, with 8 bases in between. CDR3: CASSFSMDEQFF. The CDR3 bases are TGTGCCAGCAGTTTCAGTATGGATGAGCAGTTCTTC.

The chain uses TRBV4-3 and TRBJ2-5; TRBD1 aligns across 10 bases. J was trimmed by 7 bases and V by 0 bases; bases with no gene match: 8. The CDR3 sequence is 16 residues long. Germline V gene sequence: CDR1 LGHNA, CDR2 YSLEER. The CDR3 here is CASSQDGTGVGGTQYF. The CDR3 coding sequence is TGCGCCAGCAGCCAAGATGGGACAGGGGTCGGTGGGACCCAGTACTTC.

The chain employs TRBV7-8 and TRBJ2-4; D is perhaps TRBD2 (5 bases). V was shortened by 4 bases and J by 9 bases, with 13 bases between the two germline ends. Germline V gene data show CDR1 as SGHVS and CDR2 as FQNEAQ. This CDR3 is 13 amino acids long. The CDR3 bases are TGTGCCAGCAGCTCCTCCTACGAGGGCATTCAGTACTTC. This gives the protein CASSSSYEGIQYF.

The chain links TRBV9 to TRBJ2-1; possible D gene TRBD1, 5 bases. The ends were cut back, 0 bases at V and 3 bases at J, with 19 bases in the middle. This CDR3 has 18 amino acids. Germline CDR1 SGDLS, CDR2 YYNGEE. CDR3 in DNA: TGTGCCAGCAGCGTAGCTGCTATTGGGCAGGGAATCTACAATGAGCAGTTCTTC. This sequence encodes CASSVAAIGQGIYNEQFF.

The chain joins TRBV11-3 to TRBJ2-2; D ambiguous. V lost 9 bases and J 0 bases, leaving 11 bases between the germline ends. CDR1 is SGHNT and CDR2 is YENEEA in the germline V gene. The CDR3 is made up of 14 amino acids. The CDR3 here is CASATDPNTGELFF. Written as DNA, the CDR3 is TGTGCCAGTGCCACAGACCCGAACACCGGGGAGCTGTTTTTT.

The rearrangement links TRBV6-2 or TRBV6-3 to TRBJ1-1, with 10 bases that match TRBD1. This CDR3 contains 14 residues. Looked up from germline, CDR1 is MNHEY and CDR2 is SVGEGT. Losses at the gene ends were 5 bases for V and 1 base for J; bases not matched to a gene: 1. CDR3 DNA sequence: TGTGCCAGCAGTAGGGACAGGGGGAACACTGAAGCTTTCTTT. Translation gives CASSRDRGNTEAFF.

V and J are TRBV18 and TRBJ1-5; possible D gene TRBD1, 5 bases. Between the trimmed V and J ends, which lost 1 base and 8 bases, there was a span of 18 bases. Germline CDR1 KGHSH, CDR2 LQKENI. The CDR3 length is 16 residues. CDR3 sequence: CASSPQGFASGEPQHF. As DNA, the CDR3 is TGTGCCAGCTCACCACAGGGCTTTGCTTCGGGGGAGCCCCAGCATTTT. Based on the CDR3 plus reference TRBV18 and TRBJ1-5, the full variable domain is NAGVMQNPRHLVRRRGQEARLRCSPMKGHSHVYWYRQLPEEGLKFMVYLQKENIIDESGMPKERFSAEFPKEGPSILRIQQVVRGDSAAYFCASSPQGFASGEPQHFGDGTRLSIL.

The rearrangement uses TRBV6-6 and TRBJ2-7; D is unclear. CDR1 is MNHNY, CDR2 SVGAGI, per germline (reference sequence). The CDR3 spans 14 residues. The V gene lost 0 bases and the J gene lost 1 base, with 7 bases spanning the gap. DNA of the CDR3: TGTGCCAGCAGTTACTCGAGCTCATCCTACGAGCAGTACTTC. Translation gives CASSYSSSSYEQYF.

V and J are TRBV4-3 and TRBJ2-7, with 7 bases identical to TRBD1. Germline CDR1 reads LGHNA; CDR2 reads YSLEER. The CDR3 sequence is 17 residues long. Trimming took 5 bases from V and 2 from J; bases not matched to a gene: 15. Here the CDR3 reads CASSYQHIGTAPYEQYF. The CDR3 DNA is TGCGCCAGCAGCTATCAACACATCGGGACAGCCCCCTACGAGCAGTACTTC.